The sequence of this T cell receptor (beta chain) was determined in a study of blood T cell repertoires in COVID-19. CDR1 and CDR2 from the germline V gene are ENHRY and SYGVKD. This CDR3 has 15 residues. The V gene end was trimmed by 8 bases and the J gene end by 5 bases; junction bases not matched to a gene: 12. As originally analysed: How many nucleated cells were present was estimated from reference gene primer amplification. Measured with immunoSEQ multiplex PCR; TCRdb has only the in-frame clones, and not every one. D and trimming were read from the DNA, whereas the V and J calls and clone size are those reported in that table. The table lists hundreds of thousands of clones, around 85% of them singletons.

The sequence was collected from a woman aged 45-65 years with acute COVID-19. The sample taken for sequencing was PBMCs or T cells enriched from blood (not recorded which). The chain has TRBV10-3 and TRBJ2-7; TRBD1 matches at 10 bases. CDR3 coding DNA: TGTGCCATCGGGGGGTCCGGGACAGGGGTCCACGAGCAGTACTTC. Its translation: CAIGGSGTGVHEQYF.